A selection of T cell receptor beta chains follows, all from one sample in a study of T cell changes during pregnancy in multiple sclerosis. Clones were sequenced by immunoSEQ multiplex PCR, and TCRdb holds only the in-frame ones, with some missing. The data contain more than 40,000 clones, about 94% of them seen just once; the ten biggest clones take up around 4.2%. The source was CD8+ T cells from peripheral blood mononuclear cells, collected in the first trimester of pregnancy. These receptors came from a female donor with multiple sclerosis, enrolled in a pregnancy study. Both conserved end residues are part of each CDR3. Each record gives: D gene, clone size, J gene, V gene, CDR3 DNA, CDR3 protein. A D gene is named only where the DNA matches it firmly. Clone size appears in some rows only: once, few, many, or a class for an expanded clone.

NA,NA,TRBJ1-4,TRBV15,TGTGCCACCAGCACAGTTGGGGGCAATGAAAAACTGTTTTTT,CATSTVGGNEKLFF
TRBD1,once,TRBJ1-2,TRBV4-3,TGCGCCAGCAGCCAAGAGTCAGGGGGCTATGGCTACACCTTC,CASSQESGGYGYTF
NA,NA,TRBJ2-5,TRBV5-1,TGCGCCAGCTCCATGCGGGCTGGGGAGACCCAGTACTTC,CASSMRAGETQYF
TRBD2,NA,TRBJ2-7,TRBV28,TGTGCCAGCAGCCAAAGCGGGGCCCCCTACGAGCAGTACTTC,CASSQSGAPYEQYF
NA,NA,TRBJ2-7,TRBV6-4,TGTGCCAGCAGTGACCGTCGGAGGACCTACGAGCAGTACTTC,CASSDRRRTYEQYF
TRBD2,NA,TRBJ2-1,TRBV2,TGTGCCAGCTCTAGCGGGGCCTCCTACAATGAGCAGTTCTTC,CASSSGASYNEQFF
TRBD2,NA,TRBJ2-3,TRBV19,TGTGCCAGTAGTGGGGGAGGGACGCTCACAGATACGCAGTATTTT,CASSGGGTLTDTQYF
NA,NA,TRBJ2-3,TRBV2,TGTGCCAGCAGTGAGGGGACTTCTAGCACAGATACGCAGTATTTT,CASSEGTSSTDTQYF
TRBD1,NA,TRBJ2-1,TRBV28,TGTGCCAGCAGTCCCGGGACAGCTTCTTCCAATGAGCAGTTCTTC,CASSPGTASSNEQFF
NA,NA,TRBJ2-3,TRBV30,TGTGCCTGGAGCCCGGGACTCCTCACAGATACGCAGTATTTT,CAWSPGLLTDTQYF
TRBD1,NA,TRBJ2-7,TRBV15,TGTGCCACCAGCAGAGAGGCGAGGGGGCCCAACTACGAGCAGTACTTC,CATSREARGPNYEQYF
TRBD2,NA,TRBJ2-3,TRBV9,TGTGCCAGCAGCCCAGGGACTAGCGGGATGGGCACAGATACGCAGTATTTT,CASSPGTSGMGTDTQYF
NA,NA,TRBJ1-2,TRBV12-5,TGTGCTAGTGGTGCAGGAGGGAGCGGTATAAGGGGCTACACCTTC,CASGAGGSGIRGYTF
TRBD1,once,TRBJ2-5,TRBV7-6,TGTGCCAGCAGCTCGCGGGACAGGGGATTGGGCCTTGCGGAGACCCAGTACTTC,CASSSRDRGLGLAETQYF
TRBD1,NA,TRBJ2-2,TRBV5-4,TGTGCCAGCAGCTCCGTTCCGGGACAGCCGAACACCGGGGAGCTGTTTTTT,CASSSVPGQPNTGELFF
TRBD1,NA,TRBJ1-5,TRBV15,TGTGCCACCAGCATATCGACAGGGGTCAATCAGCCCCAGCATTTT,CATSISTGVNQPQHF
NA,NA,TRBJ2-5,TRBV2,TGTGCCAGCAGAGAAACAGGGTACCAAGAGACCCAGTACTTC,CASRETGYQETQYF
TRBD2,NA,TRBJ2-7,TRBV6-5,TGTGCCAGCAGTTACCGGGGGGGCCAGAGCTCCTACGAGCAGTACTTC,CASSYRGGQSSYEQYF
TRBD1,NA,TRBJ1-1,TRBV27,TGTGCCAGCAGCCAGAATTCAGGGGGTCCTGAAGCTTTCTTT,CASSQNSGGPEAFF
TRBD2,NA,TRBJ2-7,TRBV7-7,TGTGCCAGCAGCCCACTCTCTAGCGGATACGAGCAGTACTTC,CASSPLSSGYEQYF
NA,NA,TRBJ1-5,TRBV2,TGTGCCAGCAGTGACAGGACACAGAGCAATCAGCCCCAGCATTTT,CASSDRTQSNQPQHF
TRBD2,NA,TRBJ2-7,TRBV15,TGTGCCACCAGTTTTACGGGAGGTGGTTCCTACGAGCAGTACTTC,CATSFTGGGSYEQYF
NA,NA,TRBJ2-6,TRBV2,TGTGCCAGCGGGAGGGGGGCTGGGGCCAACGTCCTGACTTTC,CASGRGAGANVLTF
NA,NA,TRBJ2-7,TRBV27,TGTGCCAGCAGTTCTGGGGCACCCCACGAGCAGTACTTC,CASSSGAPHEQYF
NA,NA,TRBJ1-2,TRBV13,TGTGCCAGCAGCCTCGTAGGGGGGGTCGGTGGCTACACCTTC,CASSLVGGVGGYTF
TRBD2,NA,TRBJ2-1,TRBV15,TGTGCCACCAGGGGGACTAGCGGGAACAATGAGCAGTTCTTC,CATRGTSGNNEQFF
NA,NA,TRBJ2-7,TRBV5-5,TGTGCCAGCAGCCCCTCCGTCGGGGGTGGGTGGTACGAGCAGTACTTC,CASSPSVGGGWYEQYF
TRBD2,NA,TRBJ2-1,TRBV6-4,TGTGCCAGCAGTGACGGACTAGCGGGACACAATGAGCAGTTCTTC,CASSDGLAGHNEQFF
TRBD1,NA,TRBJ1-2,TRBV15,TGTGCCACCAGCATTGGGACAGCCTATGGCTACACCTTC,CATSIGTAYGYTF
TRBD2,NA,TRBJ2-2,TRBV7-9,TGTGCCAGCAGCTCATCCACATCTAGCGGGGGTCCCGGGGAGCTGTTTTTT,CASSSSTSSGGPGELFF